These 10 T cell receptor beta chains were all obtained from the same sample, sequenced in a study of T cell repertoires in cytomegalovirus infection. Each CDR3 protein is one row after TCRdb ran MiXCR on the reads. The sample has almost 550,000 distinct CDR3 sequences, about 17% seen once. Sequencing was carried out using CD8+ T cells from PBMCs. The receptors derive from a human donor in good health (CMV status not recorded). Some clones in this sample may be carry-over from other donors' samples.

This clonotype was counted many times. V and J are TRBV29-1 and TRBJ1-3, with D possibly TRBD1 on 5 matching bases. V was cut by 2 bases and J by 5 bases, with 10 bases left in between. The CDR3 sequence is 13 residues long. CDR1 and CDR2 (germline): SQVTM, ANQGSEA. The CDR3 loop is CSVEKGPRNTIYF. CDR3 sequence (DNA): TGCAGCGTTGAAAAGGGGCCGCGAAACACCATATATTTT.

This clonotype was recorded a few times. The chain uses TRBV6-1 and TRBJ1-2; no firm D call. The CDR3 extends over 12 amino acids. CDR1 and CDR2 from the germline V gene are MNHNS and SASEGT. With 6 bases removed from V and 4 bases from J, the gap between germline ends came to 9 bases. The chain's CDR3 is CASRAPSYGYTF. In DNA form, the CDR3 reads TGTGCCAGCAGGGCCCCTAGCTATGGCTACACCTTC.

This clonotype was observed a few times. This chain joins TRBV5-8 and TRBJ1-4; 8 bases agree with TRBD1. This CDR3 is 13 amino acids long. J gave up 13 bases and V 7 bases, and 12 bases lay outside the gene matches. Germline CDR1 and CDR2: SGHTS and YDEGEE. The CDR3 loop is CASGPGQVRSLFF. As DNA, the CDR3 is TGTGCCAGCGGACCGGGACAGGTCCGCTCACTGTTTTTT.

Note on this clonotype: A read error may explain this, as a much larger clone is one base away. A read error is likely, as this CDR3 ends without the conserved phenylalanine or tryptophan. The chain combines TRBV7-3 with TRBJ2-5; 9 bases map to TRBD2. Germline V gene sequence: CDR1 SGHTA, CDR2 FQGTGA. V lost 1 base to trimming and J lost 5 bases; unmatched junction nucleotides: 5. The CDR3 has 15 amino acids. As DNA, the CDR3 is TGTGCCAGCAGCTTAATAGCGGGAGAACGGGAGACCCAGTACTCC. Residues: CASSLIAGERETQYS.

As concerns this clonotype: A read error may explain this, as a much larger clone is one base away. This rearrangement joins TRBV7-2 to TRBJ1-1; tentative D call: TRBD1 (6 bases). Germline V lookup: CDR1 SGHTA, CDR2 FQGNSA. The CDR3 spans 16 residues. V lost 2 bases to trimming and J lost 2 bases, with 15 bases between them. The CDR3 loop is CASSLFSGQTNTEAFF. The CDR3, as DNA: TGTGCCAGCAGCTTATTCTCTGGACAGACAAACACTGAAGCTTTCTTT.

The V call is TRBV15, the J call TRBJ2-2, with 13 bases identical to TRBD2. Per germline, CDR1 LNHNV and CDR2 YYDKDF (reference sequence). Germline trimming cut 5 bases from V and 4 bases from J; bases unmatched to any gene: 16. The CDR3 length is 20 residues. CDR3 DNA sequence: TGTGCCACCAGCGGGACTAGCGGGGACGTAACCCAGGAAGCCACCGGGGAGCTGTTTTTT. This sequence encodes CATSGTSGDVTQEATGELFF.

This chain connects TRBV7-6 to TRBJ1-1, with a tentative D call TRBD1 (6 bases). There are 13 residues in the CDR3. The V gene's germline CDR1 is SGHVS and CDR2 FNYEAQ. Trimming left V 3 bases short and J 6 bases short, with 11 bases between. CDR3 residues: CASSFQGSSEAFF. Here the CDR3 DNA reads TGTGCCAGCAGCTTCCAGGGGTCTTCTGAAGCTTTCTTT. The full variable domain, with the rest looked up from reference TRBV7-6 and TRBJ1-1, is GAGVSQSPRYKVTKRGQDVALRCDPISGHVSLYWYRQALGQGPEFLTYFNYEAQQDKSGLPNDRFSAERPEGSISTLTIQRTEQRDSAMYRCASSFQGSSEAFFGQGTRLTVV.

This clonotype has a count of ten or more. The V call is TRBV24-1, the J call TRBJ1-2; weak D call: TRBD1 (6 bases). Trimming pared 5 bases from V and 5 bases from J, leaving 23 bases between. Looked up from germline, CDR1 is KGHDR and CDR2 is SFDVKD. This CDR3 comprises 17 residues. CDR3 region: CATSASFAAGDRYGYTF. The CDR3 bases are TGTGCCACCAGTGCTTCCTTTGCGGCAGGGGACCGATATGGCTACACCTTC.

This clonotype occurred many times. V gene TRBV28 combines with J gene TRBJ1-5, with unresolved D. Trimming removed 3 bases at V and 0 bases at J, with 6 bases between. The CDR3 has 14 amino acids. Germline values: CDR1 MDHEN, CDR2 SYDVKM. The CDR3 here is CASSFFSSNQPQHF. CDR3 nucleotides: TGTGCCAGCAGTTTTTTCAGTAGCAATCAGCCCCAGCATTTT. Drawing the rest from reference TRBV28 and TRBJ1-5, the complete variable domain is DVKVTQSSRYLVKRTGEKVFLECVQDMDHENMFWYRQDPGLGLRLIYFSYDVKMKEKGDIPEGYSVSREKKERFSLILESASTNQTSMYLCASSFFSSNQPQHFGDGTRLSIL.

This clonotype was detected a few times. J is TRBJ2-7 and V is TRBV4-1; TRBD2 might be the D (5 bases). Germline CDR1 reads MGHRA; CDR2 reads YSYEKL. The CDR3 loop spans 13 amino acids. V was pared by 2 bases and J by 6 bases, with 11 bases between. CDR3 nucleotides: TGCGCCAGCAGCCAATATGGAGGAGGCGAGCAGTACTTC. Protein product: CASSQYGGGEQYF.